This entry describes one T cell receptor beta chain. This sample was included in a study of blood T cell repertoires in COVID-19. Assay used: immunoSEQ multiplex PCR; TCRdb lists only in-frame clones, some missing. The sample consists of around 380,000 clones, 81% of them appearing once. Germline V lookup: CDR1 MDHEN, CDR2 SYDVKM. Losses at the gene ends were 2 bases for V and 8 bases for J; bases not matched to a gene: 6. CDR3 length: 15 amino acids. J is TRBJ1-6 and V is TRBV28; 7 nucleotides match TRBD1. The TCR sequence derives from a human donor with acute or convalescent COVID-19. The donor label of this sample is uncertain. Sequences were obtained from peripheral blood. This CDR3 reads CASSLGGGGYSPLHF. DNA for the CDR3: TGTGCCAGCAGTTTAGGAGGGGGCGGGTATTCACCCCTCCACTTT.